What follows are 14 T cell receptor beta chains derived from one specimen sequenced in a study of T cell responses to AZD1222 COVID-19 vaccine. Here immunoSEQ multiplex PCR was the method, and the copy in TCRdb shows in-frame clones only, minus some. The sample carries about 190,000 clones, roughly 92% recorded once. Sequenced material: peripheral blood, taken 28 days after the second dose of the MenACWY control vaccine. The receptors shown here come from an adult who received the MenACWY meningococcal vaccine as a control.

This clone has a single count. The chain joins TRBV3-1 (or the pseudogene TRBV3-2) to TRBJ2-2, with TRBD2 matching 13 bases. The trim removed 6 bases at V and 7 bases at J, leaving 8 bases unmatched. The CDR3 has 16 amino acids. Looked up from germline, CDR1 is LGHDT and CDR2 is YNNKEL (reference sequence). The CDR3 DNA reads TGTGCCAGCAGGCTACTAGCGGGAGGGTTGAACGGGGAGCTGTTTTTT. This gives the protein CASRLLAGGLNGELFF.

The CDR3 DNA reads TGTGCCACCAGCACCCGGGACACCAAAAACATTCAGTACTTC. It codes for CATSTRDTKNIQYF. The V and J genes are TRBV24-1 and TRBJ2-4, with TRBD1 as a possible D gene (6 bases). The CDR3 is made up of 14 amino acids. Germline assignment: CDR1 KGHDR and CDR2 SFDVKD. The V gene lost 7 bases and the J gene lost 2 bases, with 11 bases spanning the gap.

This clone was counted only a few times. V is TRBV9 and J is TRBJ2-7; D tentatively reads TRBD1 or TRBD2 (5 bases each). The CDR3 loop spans 15 amino acids. Trimming removed 3 bases from V and 3 bases from J, with 16 bases in between. Looked up from germline, CDR1 is SGDLS and CDR2 is YYNGEE. The DNA for the CDR3 is TGTGCCAGCAGCGCCACCGGGACCCCTATCTACGAGCAGTACTTC. Translation: CASSATGTPIYEQYF.

The genes are TRBV10-3 and TRBJ2-7, with D perhaps TRBD1 (6 bases). Looked up from germline, CDR1 is ENHRY and CDR2 is SYGVKD. The V end was cut by 3 bases, the J end by 3 bases, with 15 bases between. The CDR3 has 15 residues. CDR3 protein: CAISEIRGWDYEQYF. For the CDR3, the DNA is TGTGCCATCAGTGAAATTAGGGGGTGGGACTACGAGCAGTACTTC.

The chain recombines TRBV27 with TRBJ2-2, with D uncertain. The V gene lost 3 bases and the J gene lost 5 bases, with 7 bases spanning the gap. The CDR3 contains 13 residues. CDR1 is MNHEY and CDR2 is SMNVEV in the germline V gene (reference sequence). The DNA for the CDR3 is TGTGCCAGCAGTTTCAGGATAACCGGGGAGCTGTTTTTT. This codes for CASSFRITGELFF.

This chain links TRBV5-6 with TRBJ2-1; TRBD2 is a possible D gene (5 bases). The germline CDR1 and CDR2 sequences are SGHDT and YYEEEE. This CDR3 has 14 amino acids. V lost 2 bases, J lost 5 bases, and 11 bases lay in between. The CDR3 sequence is CASSLTSGNNEQFF. The CDR3 DNA reads as TGTGCCAGCAGCTTAACCAGCGGAAACAATGAGCAGTTCTTC. The whole variable domain, filled in from reference TRBV5-6 and TRBJ2-1, reads DAGVTQSPTHLIKTRGQQVTLRCSPKSGHDTVSWYQQALGQGPQFIFQYYEEEERQRGNFPDRFSGHQFPNYSSELNVNALLLGDSALYLCASSLTSGNNEQFFGPGTRLTVL.

The chain combines TRBV24-1 with TRBJ1-2; D unresolved. The V end lost 1 base, the J end lost 7 bases, and 12 bases lay between the germline ends. CDR1 and CDR2 from the germline V gene are KGHDR and SFDVKD. CDR3 size: 14 residues. The CDR3 region has the DNA TGTGCCACCAGTGATTTCGGGTCCGAACGTGGCTACACCTTC. This sequence encodes CATSDFGSERGYTF.

CDR3 DNA: TGTGCCAGCAGACAGTCCAGGACTAGCGGGAGGGCCGGGGGCACCGGGGAGCTGTTTTTT. This sequence encodes CASRQSRTSGRAGGTGELFF. The chain employs TRBV28 and TRBJ2-2; 15 bases are a match to TRBD2. This CDR3 has 20 amino acids. Looked up from germline, CDR1 is MDHEN and CDR2 is SYDVKM. V shed 6 bases, J shed 4 bases, and the junction held 15 bases outside the gene matches.

This clone was picked up a small number of times. The rearrangement links TRBV7-2 to TRBJ2-7; D remains unclear. V was trimmed by 5 bases and J by 6 bases, leaving 11 bases between them. There are 12 residues in the CDR3. Per the germline V gene, CDR1 is SGHTA and CDR2 is FQGNSA. DNA of the CDR3: TGTGCCAGCAGCACCGGGTCGGGCGAGCAGTACTTC. It specifies CASSTGSGEQYF.

This clone has just one count. V is TRBV29-1 and J is TRBJ1-1; no clear D. Per the germline V gene, CDR1 is SQVTM and CDR2 is ANQGSEA. Deletions cut 7 bases from V and 1 base from J, with 22 bases between. The length of the CDR3 is 16 residues. The CDR3 DNA reads TGCAGCGCCCCAGACCTCTCCCAAGGGCGGAACACTGAAGCTTTCTTT. It translates to CSAPDLSQGRNTEAFF.

The CDR3 reads CASSIGPPGRVGTEAFF. Written as DNA, the CDR3 is TGTGCCAGTAGTATAGGACCCCCCGGCAGGGTAGGCACTGAAGCTTTCTTT. The chain combines TRBV19 with TRBJ1-1; a weak D match, TRBD1 (5 bases). CDR1 LNHDA and CDR2 SQIVND come from the germline V gene (reference sequence). V lost 1 base and J lost 4, with 19 bases in between. The CDR3 is 17 amino acids. The full variable domain, its missing parts supplied by reference TRBV19 and TRBJ1-1, is DGGITQSPKYLFRKEGQNVTLSCEQNLNHDAMYWYRQDPGQGLRLIYYSQIVNDFQKGDIAEGYSVSREKKESFPLTVTSAQKNPTAFYLCASSIGPPGRVGTEAFFGQGTRLTVV.

This chain joins TRBV4-3 and TRBJ1-6; TRBD1 agrees at 7 bases. V dropped 3 bases and J dropped 0; count of bases not matched to a gene: 5. The CDR3 extends over 17 amino acids. The V gene's germline CDR1 is LGHNA and CDR2 YSLEER. Here the CDR3 reads CASSQGAGGSYNSPLHF. The CDR3 DNA reads as TGCGCCAGCAGCCAGGGCGCAGGGGGCTCCTATAATTCACCCCTCCACTTT.

The chain links TRBV6-5 to TRBJ2-7; weak D call: TRBD1 (5 bases). Between the trimmed V and J ends, which lost 1 base and 0 bases, there was a span of 10 bases. Germline V CDR1 and CDR2: MNHEY, SVGAGI. The CDR3 consists of 15 residues. The CDR3 DNA is TGTGCCAGCAGTTACTTCAGACAGCCCTCCTACGAGCAGTACTTC. Protein: CASSYFRQPSYEQYF.

The chain combines TRBV6-2 or TRBV6-3 with TRBJ2-3; D not certain. V gave up 0 bases and J gave up 8 bases, with 6 bases separating them. Looked up from germline, CDR1 is MNHEY and CDR2 is SVGEGT. The CDR3 is 12 amino acids. The CDR3 spells CASSYSIFTQYF. The CDR3 DNA reads as TGTGCCAGCAGTTACTCGATATTTACGCAGTATTTT.